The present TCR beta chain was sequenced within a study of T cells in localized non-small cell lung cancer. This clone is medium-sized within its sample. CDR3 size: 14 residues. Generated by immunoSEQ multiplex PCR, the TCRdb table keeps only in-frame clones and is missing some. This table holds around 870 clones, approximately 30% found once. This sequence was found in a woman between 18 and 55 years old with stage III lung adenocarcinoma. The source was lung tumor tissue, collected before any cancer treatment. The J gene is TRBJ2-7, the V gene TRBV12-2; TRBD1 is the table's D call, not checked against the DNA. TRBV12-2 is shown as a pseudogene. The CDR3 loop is CATSGTQGVYEQYF. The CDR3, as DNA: TGTGCAACATCCGGGACACAGGGAGTTTACGAGCAGTACTTC.